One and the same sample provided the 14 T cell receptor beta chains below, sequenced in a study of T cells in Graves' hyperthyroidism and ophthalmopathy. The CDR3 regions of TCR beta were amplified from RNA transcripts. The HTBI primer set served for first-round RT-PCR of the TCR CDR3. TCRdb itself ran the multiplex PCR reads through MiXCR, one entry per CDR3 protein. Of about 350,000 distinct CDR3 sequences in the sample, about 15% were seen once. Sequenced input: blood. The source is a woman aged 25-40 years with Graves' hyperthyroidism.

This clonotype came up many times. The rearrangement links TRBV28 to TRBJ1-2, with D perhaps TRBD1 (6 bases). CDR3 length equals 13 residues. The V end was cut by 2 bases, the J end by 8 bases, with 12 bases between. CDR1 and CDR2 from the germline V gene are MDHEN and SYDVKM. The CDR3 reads CASSLTQGRGYTF. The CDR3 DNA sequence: TGTGCCAGCAGTTTAACACAGGGACGCGGCTACACCTTC.

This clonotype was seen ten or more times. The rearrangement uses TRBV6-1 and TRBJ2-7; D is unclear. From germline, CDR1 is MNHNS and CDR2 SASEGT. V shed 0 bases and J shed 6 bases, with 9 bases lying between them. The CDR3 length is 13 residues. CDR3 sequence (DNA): TGTGCCAGCAGTGAAGCGAGTGCCCGCGAGCAGTACTTC. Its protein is CASSEASAREQYF.

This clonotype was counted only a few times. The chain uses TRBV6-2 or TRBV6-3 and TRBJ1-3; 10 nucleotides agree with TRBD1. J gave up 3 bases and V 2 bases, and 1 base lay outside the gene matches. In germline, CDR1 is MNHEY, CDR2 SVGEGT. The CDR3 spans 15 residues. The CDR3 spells CASSYRDRGGNTIYF. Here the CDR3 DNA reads TGTGCCAGCAGTTACCGGGACAGGGGTGGAAACACCATATATTTT.

CDR3 region: CASRLLPGQVIYEQYF. As DNA, the CDR3 is TGTGCCAGTAGGCTTTTACCGGGACAGGTAATCTACGAGCAGTACTTC. The chain carries TRBV19 and TRBJ2-7, with 8 positions matching TRBD1. The CDR3 totals 16 residues. Germline lookup yields CDR1 LNHDA and CDR2 SQIVND (reference sequence). Trimming at V came to 6 bases and at J to 3 bases, leaving 13 bases not matched to a gene.

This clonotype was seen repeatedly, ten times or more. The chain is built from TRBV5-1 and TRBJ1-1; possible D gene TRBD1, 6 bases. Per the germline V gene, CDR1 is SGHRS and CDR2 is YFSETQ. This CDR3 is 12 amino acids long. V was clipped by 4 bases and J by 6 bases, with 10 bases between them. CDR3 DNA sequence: TGCGCCAGCAGCATTGGGGGGCCTGAAGCTTTCTTT. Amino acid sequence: CASSIGGPEAFF.

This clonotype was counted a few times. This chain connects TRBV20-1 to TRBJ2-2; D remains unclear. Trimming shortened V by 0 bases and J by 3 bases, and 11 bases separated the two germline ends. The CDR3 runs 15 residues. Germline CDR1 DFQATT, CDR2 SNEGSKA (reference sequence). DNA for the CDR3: TGCAGTGCTAGAGATGACCGACTTGACACCGGGGAGCTGTTTTTT. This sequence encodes CSARDDRLDTGELFF.

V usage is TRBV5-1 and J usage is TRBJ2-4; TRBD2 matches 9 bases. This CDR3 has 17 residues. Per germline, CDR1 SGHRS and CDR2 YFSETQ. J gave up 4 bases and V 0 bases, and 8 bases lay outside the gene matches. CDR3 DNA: TGCGCCAGCAGCTTGGGATTAGCGGGAGTTGGGAAAAACATTCAGTACTTC. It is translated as CASSLGLAGVGKNIQYF.

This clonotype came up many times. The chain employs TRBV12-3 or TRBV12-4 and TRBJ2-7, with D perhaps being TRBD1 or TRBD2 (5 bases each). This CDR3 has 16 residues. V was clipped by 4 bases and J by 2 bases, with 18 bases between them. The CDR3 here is CASSSGTALETYEQYF. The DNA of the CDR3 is TGTGCCAGCAGTTCCGGGACGGCATTAGAAACCTACGAGCAGTACTTC.

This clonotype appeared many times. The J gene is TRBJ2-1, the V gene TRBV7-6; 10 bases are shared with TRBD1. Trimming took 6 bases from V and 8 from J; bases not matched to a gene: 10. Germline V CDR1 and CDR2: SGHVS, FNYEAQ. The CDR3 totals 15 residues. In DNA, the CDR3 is TGTGCCAGCAGGTATAGACAGGGGGCTTTCGATGAGCAGTTCTTC. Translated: CASRYRQGAFDEQFF.

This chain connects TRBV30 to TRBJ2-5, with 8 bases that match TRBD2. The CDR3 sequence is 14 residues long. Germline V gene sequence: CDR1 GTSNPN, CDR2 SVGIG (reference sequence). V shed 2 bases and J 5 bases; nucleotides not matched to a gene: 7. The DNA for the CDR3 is TGTGCCTGGAGTACGGCTAGCGGGTACGAGACCCAGTACTTC. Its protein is CAWSTASGYETQYF.

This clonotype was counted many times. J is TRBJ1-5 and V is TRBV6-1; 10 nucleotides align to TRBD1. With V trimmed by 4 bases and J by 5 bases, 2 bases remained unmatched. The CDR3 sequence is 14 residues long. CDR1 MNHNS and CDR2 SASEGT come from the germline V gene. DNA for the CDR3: TGTGCCAGCAGTGGCGGGACAGGGGATCAGCCCCAGCATTTT. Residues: CASSGGTGDQPQHF.

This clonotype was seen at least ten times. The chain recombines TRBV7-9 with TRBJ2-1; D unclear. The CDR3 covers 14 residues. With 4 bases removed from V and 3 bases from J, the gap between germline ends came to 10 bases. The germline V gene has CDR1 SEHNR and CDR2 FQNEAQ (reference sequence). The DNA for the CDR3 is TGTGCCAGCAGCTCATCGGCAGTCTACAATGAGCAGTTCTTC. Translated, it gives CASSSSAVYNEQFF.

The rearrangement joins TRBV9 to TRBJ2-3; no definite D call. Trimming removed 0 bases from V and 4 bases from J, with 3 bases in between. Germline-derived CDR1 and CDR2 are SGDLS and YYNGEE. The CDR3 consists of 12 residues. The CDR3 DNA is TGTGCCAGCAGCGTAGAGGCAGATACGCAGTATTTT. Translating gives CASSVEADTQYF.

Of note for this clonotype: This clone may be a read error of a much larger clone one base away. The DNA for the CDR3 is TGTACCAGCAGTTCCTCACTAGCAGATACGCAGTATTTT. Translation: CTSSSSLADTQYF. The chain carries TRBV27 and TRBJ2-3; possible D gene TRBD2, 5 bases. CDR3 length equals 13 residues. Germline CDR1 is MNHEY and CDR2 is SMNVEV (reference sequence).